The clone carrying this T cell receptor beta chain occurred a few times. The sample belongs to a study of regulatory and conventional T cells in breast cancer. Germline V CDR1 and CDR2: MGHRA, YSYEKL. The trim removed 4 bases at V and 4 bases at J, leaving 6 bases unmatched. The CDR3 totals 14 residues. TCRdb redid the calling of the PCR reads with MiXCR, one entry per CDR3 protein. This sample has approximately 9,700 distinct CDR3 sequences, with about a third found just once. The sequence came from a male donor in good health. The rearrangement uses TRBV4-1 and TRBJ2-5, with 7 bases aligning to TRBD1. The sample consisted of conventional T cells from blood. This CDR3 is CASSPQQGPETQYF. The CDR3 DNA follows: TGCGCCAGCAGCCCACAACAGGGGCCAGAGACCCAGTACTTC.